This TCR beta chain was sequenced for a study of cytomegalovirus exposure and HLA in healthy donors. Whole-study context: The study placed less than 90% of its approximately 430 genotyped donors in the Caucasian-associated ancestry cluster.

As concerns this clone: Its antigen remains unknown.

General observations from the study: TCR beta sequences reportedly predicted most subjects' HLA-A and HLA-B alleles accurately. Among TCR beta chains, those listed as cytomegalovirus-associated numbered about 160. DRB1 showed the most TCR associations and HLA-C the fewest in a later analysis, as rates varied by HLA locus.

Primers included in the PCR were 60 Vbeta and 13 Jbeta primers. Profiled with immunoSEQ multiplex PCR; TCRdb holds only in-frame clones, not every one. The sample has approximately 160,000 clones; about 82% are singletons. The CDR3 runs to 15 residues. Germline V CDR1 and CDR2: SGDLS, YYNGEE. V was shortened by 2 bases and J by 2 bases, with 11 bases between the two germline ends. This TCR derives from a female donor in good health and CMV-seronegative. The chain has TRBV9 and TRBJ1-5, with D tentatively TRBD1 (5 bases). Sequenced: PBMCs. The CDR3 DNA reads as TGTGCCAGCAGCGTCGGCAGGGAAGGCAATCAGCCCCAGCATTTT. This gives the protein CASSVGREGNQPQHF. Full variable domain (missing parts from reference TRBV9 and TRBJ1-5): DSGVTQTPKHLITATGQRVTLRCSPRSGDLSVYWYQQSLDQGLQFLIQYYNGEERAKGNILERFSAQQFPDLHSELNLSSLELGDSALYFCASSVGREGNQPQHFGDGTRLSIL.